This T cell receptor (beta chain) appears in the sequencing data of a study of blood T cells in healthy people across ages. Study-wide findings and caveats: TCR beta diversity correlated strongly with naive T cell percentage.

Alongside a J-beta primer mix, a sample-barcoded 5' primer served in a second PCR lasting about 7 to 12 cycles. Each sample yielded at least 2.5 million CDR3-containing paired-end reads. MiXCR, run by TCRdb on the 5' RACE reads, gives a single entry per CDR3 protein. The profile shows 600,000 to 900,000 distinct CDR3 sequences, roughly 26% of them singletons. The V gene's germline CDR1 is DFQATT and CDR2 SNEGSKA (reference sequence). The CDR3 has 15 residues. A remark on this clonotype: The antigen is unknown.

This sample was shared with a second study, whose subject was T cells of mothers and their children.

This sequence originates from a boy aged 5-17 years in good health. This chain joins TRBV20-1 and TRBJ2-5; TRBD2 agrees at 13 bases. The assigned J gene may be wrong: the sequence end matches TRBJ2-1 better. Sequences were obtained from blood. The CDR3 loop is CSARDWTSGSDEQFF. The CDR3 DNA reads as TGCAGTGCTAGAGATTGGACTAGCGGGAGCGATGAGCAGTTCTTC.